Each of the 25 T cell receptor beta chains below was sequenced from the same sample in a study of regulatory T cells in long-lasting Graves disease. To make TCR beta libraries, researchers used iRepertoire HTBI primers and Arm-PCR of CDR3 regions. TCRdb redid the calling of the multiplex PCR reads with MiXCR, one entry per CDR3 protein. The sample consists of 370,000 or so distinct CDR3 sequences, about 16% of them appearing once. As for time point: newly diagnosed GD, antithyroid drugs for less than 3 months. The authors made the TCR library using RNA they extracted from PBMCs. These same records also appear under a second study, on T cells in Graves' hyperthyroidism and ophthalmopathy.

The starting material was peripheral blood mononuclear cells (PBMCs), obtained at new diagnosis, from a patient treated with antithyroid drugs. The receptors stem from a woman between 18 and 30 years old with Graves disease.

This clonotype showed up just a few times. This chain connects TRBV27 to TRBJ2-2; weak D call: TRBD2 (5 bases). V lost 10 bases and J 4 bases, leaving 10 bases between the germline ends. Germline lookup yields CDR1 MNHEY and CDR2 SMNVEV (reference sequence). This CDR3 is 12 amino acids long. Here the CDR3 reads CATLGGTGELFF. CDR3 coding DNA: TGTGCCACCCTAGGAGGCACCGGGGAGCTGTTTTTT.

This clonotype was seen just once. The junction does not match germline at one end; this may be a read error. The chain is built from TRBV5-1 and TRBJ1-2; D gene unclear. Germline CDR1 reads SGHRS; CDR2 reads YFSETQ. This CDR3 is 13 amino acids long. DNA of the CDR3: TGCGCCAGCAGCTTGGTTGCTAACCATGGCTACACCTTC. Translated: CASSLVANHGYTF. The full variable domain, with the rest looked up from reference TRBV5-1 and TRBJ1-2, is KAGVTQTPRYLIKTRGQQVTLSCSPISGHRSVSWYQQTPGQGLQFLFEYFSETQRNKGNFPGRFSGRQFSNSRSEMNVSTLELGDSALYLCASSLVANHGYTFGSGTRLTVV.

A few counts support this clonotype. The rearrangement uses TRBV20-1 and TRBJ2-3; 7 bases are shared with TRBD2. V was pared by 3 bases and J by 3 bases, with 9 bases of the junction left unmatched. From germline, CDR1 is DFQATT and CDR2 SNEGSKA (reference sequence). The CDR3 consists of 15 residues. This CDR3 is CSARSGSGTTDTQYF. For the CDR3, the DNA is TGCAGTGCTAGGTCCGGGAGCGGGACGACAGATACGCAGTATTTT.

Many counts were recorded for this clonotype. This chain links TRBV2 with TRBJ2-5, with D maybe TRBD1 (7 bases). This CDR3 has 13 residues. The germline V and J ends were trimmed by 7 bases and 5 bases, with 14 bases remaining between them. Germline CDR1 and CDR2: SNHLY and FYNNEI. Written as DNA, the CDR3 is TGTGCCAGCATGGAGGGGGCATCGGAGACCCAGTACTTC. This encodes CASMEGASETQYF.

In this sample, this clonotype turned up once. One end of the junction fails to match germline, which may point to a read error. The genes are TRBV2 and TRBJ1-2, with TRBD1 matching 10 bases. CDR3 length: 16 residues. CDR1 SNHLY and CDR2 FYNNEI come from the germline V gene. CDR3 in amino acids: CTSSEVGTGENYGYTF. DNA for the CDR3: TGTACCAGCAGTGAAGTTGGGACAGGGGAAAACTATGGCTACACCTTC.

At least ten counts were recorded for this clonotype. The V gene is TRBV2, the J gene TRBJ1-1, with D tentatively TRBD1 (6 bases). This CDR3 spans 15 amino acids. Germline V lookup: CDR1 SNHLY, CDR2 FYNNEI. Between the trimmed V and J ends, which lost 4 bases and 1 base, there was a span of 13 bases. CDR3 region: CASSVVRTENTEAFF. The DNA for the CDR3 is TGTGCCAGCAGTGTAGTGCGGACAGAGAACACTGAAGCTTTCTTT.

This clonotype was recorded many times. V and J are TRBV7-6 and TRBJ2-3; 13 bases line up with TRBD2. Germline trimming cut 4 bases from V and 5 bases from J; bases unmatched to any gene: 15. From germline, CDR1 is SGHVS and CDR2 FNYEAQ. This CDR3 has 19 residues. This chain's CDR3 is CASSSHDAGLAGDGDTQYF. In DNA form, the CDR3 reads TGTGCCAGCAGCTCCCATGACGCCGGACTAGCGGGAGATGGAGATACGCAGTATTTT.

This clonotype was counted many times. CDR3 sequence: CASSYYGTGGEDEQFF. The CDR3 region has the DNA TGTGCCAGCAGTTACTACGGGACAGGGGGCGAGGATGAGCAGTTCTTC. This chain links TRBV6-5 with TRBJ2-1, with 12 bases identical to TRBD1. This CDR3 comprises 16 residues. Germline-derived CDR1 and CDR2 are MNHEY and SVGAGI. V shed 1 base and J 8 bases; nucleotides not matched to a gene: 6.

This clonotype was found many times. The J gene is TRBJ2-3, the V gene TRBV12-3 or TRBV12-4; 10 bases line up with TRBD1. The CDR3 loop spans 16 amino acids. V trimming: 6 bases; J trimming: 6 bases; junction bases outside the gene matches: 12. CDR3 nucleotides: TGTGCCAGCAGGCCAACCGGGACAGGGGCAGGGGATACGCAGTATTTT. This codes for CASRPTGTGAGDTQYF.

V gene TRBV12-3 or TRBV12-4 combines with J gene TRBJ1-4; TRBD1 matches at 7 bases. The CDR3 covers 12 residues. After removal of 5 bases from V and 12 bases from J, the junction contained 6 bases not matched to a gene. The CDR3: CASSPDRVQLFF. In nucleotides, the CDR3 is TGTGCCAGCAGTCCTGACAGGGTTCAACTGTTTTTT.

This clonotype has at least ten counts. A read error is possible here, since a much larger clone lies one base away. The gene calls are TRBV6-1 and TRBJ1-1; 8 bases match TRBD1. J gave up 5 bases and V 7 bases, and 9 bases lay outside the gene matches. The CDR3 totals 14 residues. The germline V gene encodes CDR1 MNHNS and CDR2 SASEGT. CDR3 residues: CASMVDRERTEAFF. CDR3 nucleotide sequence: TGTGCCAGCATGGTGGACAGGGAGCGGACTGAAGCTTTCTTT.

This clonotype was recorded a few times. The CDR3 loop is CSARDSGANPYEQYF. CDR3 coding DNA: TGCAGTGCTAGAGATTCCGGGGCGAACCCCTACGAGCAGTACTTC. The chain employs TRBV20-1 and TRBJ2-7; D is perhaps TRBD1 or TRBD2 (5 bases each). CDR1 and CDR2 (germline): DFQATT, SNEGSKA (reference sequence). V was clipped by 0 bases and J by 2 bases, with 14 bases between them. The CDR3 contains 15 residues.

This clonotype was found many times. The CDR3 is CATSDPGQGERIEQFF. CDR3 nucleotides: TGTGCCACCAGTGACCCGGGACAGGGGGAAAGGATTGAGCAGTTCTTC. This rearrangement joins TRBV24-1 to TRBJ2-1; TRBD1 agrees at 11 bases. CDR1 is KGHDR, CDR2 SFDVKD, per germline. The CDR3 totals 16 residues. Losses at the gene ends were 4 bases for V and 9 bases for J; bases not matched to a gene: 10.

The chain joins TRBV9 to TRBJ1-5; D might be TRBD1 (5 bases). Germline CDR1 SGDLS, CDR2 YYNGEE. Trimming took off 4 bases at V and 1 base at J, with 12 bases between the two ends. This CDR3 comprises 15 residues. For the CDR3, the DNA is TGTGCCAGCAGCCCCCGGTGGGGGAGCAATCAGCCCCAGCATTTT. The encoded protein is CASSPRWGSNQPQHF.

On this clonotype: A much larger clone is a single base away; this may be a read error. The CDR3 nucleotides read TGTGCCTGCAGTCCCTCGAGGATTGGGGGGCGAGGTCAGCCCCAGCATTTT. It specifies CACSPSRIGGRGQPQHF. This sequence joins TRBV2 and TRBJ1-5, with D possibly being TRBD1 (6 bases). Looked up from germline, CDR1 is SNHLY and CDR2 is FYNNEI. The CDR3 extends over 17 amino acids.

CDR3 protein: CASSPRGGAQGYGYTF. CDR3 DNA: TGTGCCAGCAGCCCTAGGGGGGGGGCGCAGGGCTATGGCTACACCTTC. The J gene is TRBJ1-2, the V gene TRBV4-2, with a tentative D call TRBD1 (6 bases). Germline V lookup: CDR1 LGHNA, CDR2 YNFKEQ. V was clipped by 4 bases and J by 4 bases, with 19 bases between them. This CDR3 spans 16 amino acids.

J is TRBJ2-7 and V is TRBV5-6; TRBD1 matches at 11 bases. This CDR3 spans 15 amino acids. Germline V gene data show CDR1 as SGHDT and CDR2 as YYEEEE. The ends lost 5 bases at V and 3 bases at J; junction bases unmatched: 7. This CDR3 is CASRGLGTGGYEQYF. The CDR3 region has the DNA TGTGCCAGCAGGGGCCTCGGGACAGGGGGCTACGAGCAGTACTTC.

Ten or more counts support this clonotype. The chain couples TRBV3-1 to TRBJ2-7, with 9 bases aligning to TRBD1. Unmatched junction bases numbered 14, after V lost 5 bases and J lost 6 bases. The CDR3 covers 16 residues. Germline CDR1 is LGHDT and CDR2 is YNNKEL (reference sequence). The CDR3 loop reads CASSSPSQGAAGEQYF. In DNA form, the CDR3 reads TGTGCCAGCAGCTCCCCATCACAGGGGGCCGCGGGCGAGCAGTACTTC.

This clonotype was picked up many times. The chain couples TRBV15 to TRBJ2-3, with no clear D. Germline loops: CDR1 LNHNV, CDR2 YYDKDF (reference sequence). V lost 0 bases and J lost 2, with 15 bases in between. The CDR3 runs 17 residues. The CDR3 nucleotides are TGTGCCACCAGCAGAGATATGATGGGGTCCAACACAGATACGCAGTATTTT. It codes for CATSRDMMGSNTDTQYF.

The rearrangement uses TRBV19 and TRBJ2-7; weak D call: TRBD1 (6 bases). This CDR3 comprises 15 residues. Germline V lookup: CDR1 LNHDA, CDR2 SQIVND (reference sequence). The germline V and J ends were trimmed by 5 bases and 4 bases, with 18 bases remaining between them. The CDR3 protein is CASSGQTGPDYEQYF. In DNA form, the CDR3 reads TGTGCCAGTAGTGGTCAGACAGGACCCGATTACGAGCAGTACTTC.

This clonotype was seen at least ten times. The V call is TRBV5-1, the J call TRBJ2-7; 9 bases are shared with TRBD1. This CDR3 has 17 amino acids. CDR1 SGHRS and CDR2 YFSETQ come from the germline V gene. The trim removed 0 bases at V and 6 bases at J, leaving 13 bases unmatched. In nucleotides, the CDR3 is TGCGCCAGCAGCTTGGCCGTCTTTGGGACAGGGACTTTCGAGCAGTACTTC. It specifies CASSLAVFGTGTFEQYF.

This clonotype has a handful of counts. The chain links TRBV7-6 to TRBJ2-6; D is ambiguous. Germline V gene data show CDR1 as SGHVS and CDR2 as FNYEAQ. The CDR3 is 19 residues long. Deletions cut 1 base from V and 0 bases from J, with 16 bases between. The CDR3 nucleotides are TGTGCCAGCAGCTTAGTGTGGCGACCGGAACTCTCTGGGGCCAACGTCCTGACTTTC. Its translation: CASSLVWRPELSGANVLTF.

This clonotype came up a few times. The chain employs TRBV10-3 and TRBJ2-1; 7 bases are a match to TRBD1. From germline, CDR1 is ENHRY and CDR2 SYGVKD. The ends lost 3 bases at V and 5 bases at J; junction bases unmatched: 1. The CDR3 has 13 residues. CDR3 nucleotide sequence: TGTGCCATCAGTGATGGGACAGACAATGAGCAGTTCTTC. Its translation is CAISDGTDNEQFF.

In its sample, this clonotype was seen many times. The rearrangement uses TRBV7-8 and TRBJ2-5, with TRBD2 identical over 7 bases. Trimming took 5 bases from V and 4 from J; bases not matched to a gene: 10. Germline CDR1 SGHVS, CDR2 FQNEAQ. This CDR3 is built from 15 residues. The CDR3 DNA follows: TGTGCCAGCAGCCCCTATCGGGGGAGGGGAGAGACCCAGTACTTC. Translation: CASSPYRGRGETQYF.

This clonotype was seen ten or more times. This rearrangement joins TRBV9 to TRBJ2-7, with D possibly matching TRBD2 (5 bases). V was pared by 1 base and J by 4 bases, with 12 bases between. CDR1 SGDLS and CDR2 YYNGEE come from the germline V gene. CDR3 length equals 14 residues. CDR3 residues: CASSVSGNGYEQYF. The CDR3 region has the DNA TGTGCCAGCAGCGTATCCGGGAATGGTTACGAGCAGTACTTC.